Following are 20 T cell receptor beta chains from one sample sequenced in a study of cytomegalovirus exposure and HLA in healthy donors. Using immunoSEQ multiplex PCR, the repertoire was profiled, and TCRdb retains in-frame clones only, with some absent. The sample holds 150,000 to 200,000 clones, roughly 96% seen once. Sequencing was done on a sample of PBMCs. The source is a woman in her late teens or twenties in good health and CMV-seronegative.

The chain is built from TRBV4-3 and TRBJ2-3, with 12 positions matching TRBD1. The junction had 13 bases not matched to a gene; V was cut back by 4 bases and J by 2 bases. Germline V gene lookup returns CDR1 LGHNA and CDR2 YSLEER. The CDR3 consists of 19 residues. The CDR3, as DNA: TGCGCCAGCAGCCGGACTCTGAGGGGACAGGGGGCGAACACAGATACGCAGTATTTT. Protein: CASSRTLRGQGANTDTQYF.

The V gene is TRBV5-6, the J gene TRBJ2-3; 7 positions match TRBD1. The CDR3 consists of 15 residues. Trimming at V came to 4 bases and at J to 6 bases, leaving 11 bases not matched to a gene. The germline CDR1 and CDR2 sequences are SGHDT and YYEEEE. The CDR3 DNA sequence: TGTGCCAGCAGCCCCCTTAGGGGGCCATTTGATACGCAGTATTTT. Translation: CASSPLRGPFDTQYF.

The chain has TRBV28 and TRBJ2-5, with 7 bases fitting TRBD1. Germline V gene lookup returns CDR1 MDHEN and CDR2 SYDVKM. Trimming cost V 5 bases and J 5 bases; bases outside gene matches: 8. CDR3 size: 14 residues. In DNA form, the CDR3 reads TGTGCCAGCAGTGTGGGGACAGCCTTGGAGACCCAGTACTTC. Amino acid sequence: CASSVGTALETQYF.

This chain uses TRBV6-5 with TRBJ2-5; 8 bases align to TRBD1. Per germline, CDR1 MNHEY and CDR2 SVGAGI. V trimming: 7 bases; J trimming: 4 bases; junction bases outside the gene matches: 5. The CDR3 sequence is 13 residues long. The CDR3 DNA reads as TGTGCCAGCACCCGGACAGGGTCAGAGACCCAGTACTTC. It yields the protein CASTRTGSETQYF.

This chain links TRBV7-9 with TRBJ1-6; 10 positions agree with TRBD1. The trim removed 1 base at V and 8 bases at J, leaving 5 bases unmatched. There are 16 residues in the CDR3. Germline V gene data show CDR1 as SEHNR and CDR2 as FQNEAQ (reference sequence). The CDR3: CASSLVSGTGDSPLHF. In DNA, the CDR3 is TGTGCCAGCAGCTTAGTCTCGGGGACAGGGGATTCACCCCTCCACTTT.

CDR3 in amino acids: CASSVSGPYEQYF. CDR3 nucleotides: TGTGCCAGCAGTGTGAGCGGGCCCTACGAGCAGTACTTC. The chain has TRBV25-1 and TRBJ2-7; possible D gene TRBD2, 6 bases. Germline values: CDR1 MGHDK, CDR2 SYGVNS. The CDR3 length is 13 residues. Trimming shortened V by 4 bases and J by 2 bases, and 9 bases separated the two germline ends.

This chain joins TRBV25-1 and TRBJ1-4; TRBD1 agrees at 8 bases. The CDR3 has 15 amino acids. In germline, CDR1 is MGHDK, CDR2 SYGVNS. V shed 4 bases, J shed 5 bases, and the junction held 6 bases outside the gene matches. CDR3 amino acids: CASSGATGENEKLFF. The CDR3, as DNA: TGTGCCAGCAGTGGGGCGACAGGGGAGAATGAAAAACTGTTTTTT.

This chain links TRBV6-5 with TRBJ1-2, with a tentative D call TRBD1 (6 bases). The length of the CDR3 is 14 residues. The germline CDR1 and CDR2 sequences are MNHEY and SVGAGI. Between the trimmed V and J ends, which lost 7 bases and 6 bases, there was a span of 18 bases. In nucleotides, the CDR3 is TGTGCCAGCACCACCCCGGCCAGGGGAAATGGCTACACCTTC. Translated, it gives CASTTPARGNGYTF.

In DNA form, the CDR3 reads TGTGCCAGCAGGAGAAGGACTAGCGGGGGCTACGAGCAGTACTTC. Translating gives CASRRRTSGGYEQYF. The chain joins TRBV6-6 to TRBJ2-7, with TRBD2 matching 13 bases. With 6 bases clipped from V and 3 bases from J, the junction kept 5 bases outside the gene matches. This CDR3 spans 15 amino acids. Per germline, CDR1 MNHNY and CDR2 SVGAGI (reference sequence).

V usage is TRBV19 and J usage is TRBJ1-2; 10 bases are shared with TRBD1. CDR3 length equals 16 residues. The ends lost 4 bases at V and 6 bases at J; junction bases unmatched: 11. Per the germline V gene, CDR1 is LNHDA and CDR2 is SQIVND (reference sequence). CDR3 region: CASSTMTGTGVHGYTF. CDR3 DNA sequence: TGTGCCAGTAGTACGATGACCGGGACAGGGGTTCATGGCTACACCTTC.

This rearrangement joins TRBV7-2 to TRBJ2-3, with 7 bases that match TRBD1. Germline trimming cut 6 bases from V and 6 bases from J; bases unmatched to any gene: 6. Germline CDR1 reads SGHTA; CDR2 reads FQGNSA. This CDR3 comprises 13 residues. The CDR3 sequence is CASSQTGMDTQYF. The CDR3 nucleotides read TGTGCCAGCAGTCAGACAGGGATGGATACGCAGTATTTT.

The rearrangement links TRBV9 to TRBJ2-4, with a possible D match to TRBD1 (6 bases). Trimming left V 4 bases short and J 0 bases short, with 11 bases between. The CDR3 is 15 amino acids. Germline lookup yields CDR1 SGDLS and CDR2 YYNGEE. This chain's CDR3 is CASSPDRIAKNIQYF. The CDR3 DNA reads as TGTGCCAGCAGCCCAGACAGGATAGCCAAAAACATTCAGTACTTC.

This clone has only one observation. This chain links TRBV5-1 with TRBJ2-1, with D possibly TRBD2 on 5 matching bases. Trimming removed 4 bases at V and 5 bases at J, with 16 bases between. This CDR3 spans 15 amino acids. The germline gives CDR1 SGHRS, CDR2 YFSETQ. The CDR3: CASSQFGLDDNEQFF. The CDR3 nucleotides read TGCGCCAGCAGCCAATTTGGACTCGATGACAATGAGCAGTTCTTC.

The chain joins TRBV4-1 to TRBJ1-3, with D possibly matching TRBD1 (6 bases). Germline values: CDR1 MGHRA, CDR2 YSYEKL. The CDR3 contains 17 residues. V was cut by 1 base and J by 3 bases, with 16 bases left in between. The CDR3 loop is CASSQGGGGDLGNTIYF. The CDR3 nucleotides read TGCGCCAGCAGCCAAGGGGGGGGCGGGGATCTTGGAAACACCATATATTTT.

The CDR3 DNA reads as TGTGCCTGGACGGCACACAGGTCCTACGAGCAGTACTTC. It translates to CAWTAHRSYEQYF. V and J are TRBV30 and TRBJ2-7; tentatively, D is TRBD1 (5 bases). V was pared by 4 bases and J by 1 base, with 11 bases between. This CDR3 contains 13 residues. Germline CDR1 is GTSNPN and CDR2 is SVGIG (reference sequence).

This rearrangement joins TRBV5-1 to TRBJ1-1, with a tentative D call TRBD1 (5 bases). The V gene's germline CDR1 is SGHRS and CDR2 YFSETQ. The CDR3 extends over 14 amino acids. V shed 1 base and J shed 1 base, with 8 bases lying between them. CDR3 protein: CASSLTDRNTEAFF. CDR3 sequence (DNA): TGCGCCAGCAGCTTGACAGACAGGAACACTGAAGCTTTCTTT.

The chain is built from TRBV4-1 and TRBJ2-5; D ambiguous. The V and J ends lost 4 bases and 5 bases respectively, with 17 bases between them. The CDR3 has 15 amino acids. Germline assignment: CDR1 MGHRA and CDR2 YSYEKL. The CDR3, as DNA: TGCGCCAGCAGCCCACCGGTAATGTTTTGCGAGACCCAGTACTTC. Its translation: CASSPPVMFCETQYF.

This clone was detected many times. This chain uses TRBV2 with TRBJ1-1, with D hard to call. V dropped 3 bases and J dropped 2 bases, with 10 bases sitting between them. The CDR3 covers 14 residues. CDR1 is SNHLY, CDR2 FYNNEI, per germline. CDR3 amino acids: CASSDAGSNTEAFF. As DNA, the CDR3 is TGTGCCAGCAGTGACGCAGGATCAAACACTGAAGCTTTCTTT.

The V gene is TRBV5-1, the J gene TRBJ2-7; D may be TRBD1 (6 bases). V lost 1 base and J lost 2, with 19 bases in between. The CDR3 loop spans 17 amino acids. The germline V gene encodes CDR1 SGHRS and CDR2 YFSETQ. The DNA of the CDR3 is TGCGCCAGCAGCTTGCGGCCCAAATTGGACAGCACCTACGAGCAGTACTTC. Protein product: CASSLRPKLDSTYEQYF.

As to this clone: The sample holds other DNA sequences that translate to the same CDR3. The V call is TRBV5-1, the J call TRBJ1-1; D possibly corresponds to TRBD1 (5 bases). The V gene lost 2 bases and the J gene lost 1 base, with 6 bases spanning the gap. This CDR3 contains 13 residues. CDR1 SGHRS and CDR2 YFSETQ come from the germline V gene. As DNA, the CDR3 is TGCGCCAGCAGCTTTCAGGGGAACACTGAAGCTTTCTTT. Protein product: CASSFQGNTEAFF.